The 6 T cell receptor beta chains listed next were all sequenced from one sample in a study of tumour-infiltrating T cells in Burkitt lymphoma. Data came from immunoSEQ multiplex PCR; TCRdb stores just in-frame clones and leaves some out. The table shows 7,000 or so clones, with about 17% occurring only once. The sample was tumor tissue. The receptors originated from a human donor with diffuse large B-cell lymphoma.

This clone has just one count. The V and J genes are TRBV19 and TRBJ2-4; possibly TRBD2 for D (6 bases). Germline loops: CDR1 LNHDA, CDR2 SQIVND (reference sequence). The germline V and J ends were trimmed by 1 base and 7 bases, with 8 bases remaining between them. This CDR3 has 13 residues. CDR3 sequence (DNA): TGTGCCAGTAGTATAGGAGGAGGGAACATTCAGTACTTC. It encodes CASSIGGGNIQYF.

V gene TRBV7-2 combines with J gene TRBJ2-1; tentatively, D is TRBD1 or TRBD2 (5 bases each). V dropped 4 bases and J dropped 6 bases, with 10 bases sitting between them. Germline CDR1 and CDR2: SGHTA and FQGNSA. The CDR3 has 13 amino acids. The CDR3 spells CASSSVGVNEQFF. The CDR3 DNA sequence: TGTGCCAGCAGCTCAGTGGGGGTCAATGAGCAGTTCTTC. The variable domain in full, completed from reference TRBV7-2 and TRBJ2-1, reads GAGVSQSPSNKVTEKGKDVELRCDPISGHTALYWYRQSLGQGLEFLIYFQGNSAPDKSGLPSDRFSAERTGGSVSTLTIQRTQQEDSAVYLCASSSVGVNEQFFGPGTRLTVL.

On this clone: Other DNA sequences in this sample translate to the same CDR3. The chain recombines TRBV7-2 with TRBJ1-5; no firm D call. V was trimmed by 2 bases and J by 5 bases, leaving 13 bases between them. The CDR3 runs to 15 residues. Germline lookup yields CDR1 SGHTA and CDR2 FQGNSA. This CDR3 reads CASSLSFVSDQPQHF. DNA of the CDR3: TGTGCCAGCAGCTTATCTTTCGTCTCCGATCAGCCCCAGCATTTT.

This clone was found once. The CDR3 bases are TGTGCCAGCAGAACCAAGGGGGGGTCGGATGAGCAGTTCTTC. Translated, it gives CASRTKGGSDEQFF. The chain has TRBV6-5 and TRBJ2-1, with a weak D call TRBD2 (7 bases). The germline CDR1 and CDR2 sequences are MNHEY and SVGAGI. CDR3 length equals 14 residues. The ends were cut back, 6 bases at V and 8 bases at J, with 17 bases in the middle.

This clone was recorded a few times. The chain uses TRBV7-6 and TRBJ2-2; possible D gene TRBD1, 6 bases. Trimming removed 4 bases from V and 5 bases from J, with 8 bases in between. Germline V gene lookup returns CDR1 SGHVS and CDR2 FNYEAQ. The CDR3 runs 13 residues. CDR3 sequence (DNA): TGTGCCAGCAGCTACAGGGTGACCGGGGAGCTGTTTTTT. It specifies CASSYRVTGELFF.

The chain has TRBV10-1 and TRBJ2-1; 8 positions agree with TRBD1. The germline gives CDR1 WNHNN, CDR2 SYGVQD (reference sequence). This CDR3 contains 15 residues. Trimming removed 2 bases from V and 9 bases from J; junction bases left unmatched: 9. CDR3 coding DNA: TGCGCCAGCAGTGAGCGGACAGGGATTACAAGTGAGCAGTTCTTC. This translates into CASSERTGITSEQFF.